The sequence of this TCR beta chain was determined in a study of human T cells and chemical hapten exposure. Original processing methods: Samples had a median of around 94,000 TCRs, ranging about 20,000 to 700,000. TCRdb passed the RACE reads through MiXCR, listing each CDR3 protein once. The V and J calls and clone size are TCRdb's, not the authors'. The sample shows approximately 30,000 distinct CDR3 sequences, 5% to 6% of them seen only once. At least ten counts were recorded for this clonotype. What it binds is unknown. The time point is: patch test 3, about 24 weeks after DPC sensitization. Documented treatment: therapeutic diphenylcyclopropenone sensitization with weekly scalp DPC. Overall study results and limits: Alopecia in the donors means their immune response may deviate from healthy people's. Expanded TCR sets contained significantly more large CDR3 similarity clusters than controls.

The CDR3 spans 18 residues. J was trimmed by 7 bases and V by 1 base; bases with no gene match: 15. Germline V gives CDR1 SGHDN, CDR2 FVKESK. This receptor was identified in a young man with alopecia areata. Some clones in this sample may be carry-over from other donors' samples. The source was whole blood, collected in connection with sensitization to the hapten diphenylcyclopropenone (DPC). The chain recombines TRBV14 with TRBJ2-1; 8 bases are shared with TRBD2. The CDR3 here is CASSQASAGAGGINEQFF. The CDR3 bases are TGTGCCAGCAGCCAAGCCTCGGCGGGTGCGGGGGGAATAAATGAGCAGTTCTTC.